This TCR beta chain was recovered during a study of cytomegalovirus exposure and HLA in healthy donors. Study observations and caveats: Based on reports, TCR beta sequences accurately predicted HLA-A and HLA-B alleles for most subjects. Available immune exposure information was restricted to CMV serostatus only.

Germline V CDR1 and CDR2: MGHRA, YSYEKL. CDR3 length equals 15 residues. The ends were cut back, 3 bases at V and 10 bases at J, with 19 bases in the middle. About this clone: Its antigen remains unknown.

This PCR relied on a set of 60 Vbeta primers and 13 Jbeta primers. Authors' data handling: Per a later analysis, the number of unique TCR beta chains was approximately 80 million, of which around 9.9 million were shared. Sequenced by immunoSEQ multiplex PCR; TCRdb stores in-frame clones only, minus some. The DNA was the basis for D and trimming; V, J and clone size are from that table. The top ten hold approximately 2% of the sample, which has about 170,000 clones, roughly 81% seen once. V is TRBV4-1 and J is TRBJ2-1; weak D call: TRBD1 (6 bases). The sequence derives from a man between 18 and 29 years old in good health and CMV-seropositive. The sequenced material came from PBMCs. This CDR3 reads CASSQEVTGSREQFF. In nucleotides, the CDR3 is TGCGCCAGCAGCCAGGAGGTTACAGGGTCTCGGGAGCAGTTCTTC.